These 21 T cell receptor beta chains share one sample of origin, sequenced in a study of CD8 T cells in Susac syndrome. The authors reverse transcribed roughly 0.5 to 1 ug RNA with random hexamers. TCRdb analysed the immunoSEQ multiplex PCR reads with MiXCR anew, one entry per CDR3 protein. Of 100,000 to 150,000 distinct CDR3 sequences in the sample, 95% to 96% were seen once. The sequenced sample was CD4+ T cells from PBMCs. The receptors stem from a human donor with Susac syndrome.

The chain is built from TRBV4-3 and TRBJ2-2; TRBD2 agrees at 12 bases. This CDR3 is built from 16 residues. Unmatched junction bases numbered 2, after V lost 1 base and J lost 5 bases. Per the germline V gene, CDR1 is LGHNA and CDR2 is YSLEER. As DNA, the CDR3 is TGCGCCAGCAGCCAAGGACTAGCGGGAGTTACCGGGGAGCTGTTTTTT. Its protein is CASSQGLAGVTGELFF.

The rearrangement joins TRBV7-3 to TRBJ2-1; 7 nucleotides align to TRBD2. The germline V gene has CDR1 SGHTA and CDR2 FQGTGA. CDR3 length equals 15 residues. V gave up 2 bases and J gave up 7 bases; unmatched junction bases: 8. CDR3 sequence: CASSLDGGMANEQFF. For the CDR3, the DNA is TGTGCCAGCAGCTTAGACGGGGGGATGGCAAATGAGCAGTTCTTC.

Only one count was recorded for this clonotype. The V call is TRBV15, the J call TRBJ2-7; perhaps TRBD2 as D (6 bases). The CDR3 extends over 14 amino acids. V was cut by 1 base and J by 4 bases, with 11 bases left in between. Germline V CDR1 and CDR2: LNHNV, YYDKDF (reference sequence). The CDR3 loop reads CATSRAAGLYEQYF. The DNA for the CDR3 is TGTGCCACCAGCAGAGCGGCGGGGCTTTACGAGCAGTACTTC.

The chain joins TRBV2 to TRBJ2-5; D gene ambiguous. Per the germline V gene, CDR1 is SNHLY and CDR2 is FYNNEI. Trimming pared 6 bases from V and 5 bases from J, leaving 13 bases between. The CDR3 has 13 residues. Written as DNA, the CDR3 is TGTGCCAGCAGATACTGGGATAAGGAGACCCAGTACTTC. Amino acid sequence: CASRYWDKETQYF.

This clonotype was picked up one time. This chain connects TRBV29-1 to TRBJ2-5; 9 bases align to TRBD2. Germline V CDR1 and CDR2: SQVTM, ANQGSEA. This CDR3 contains 14 residues. V was pared by 7 bases and J by 5 bases, with 11 bases of the junction left unmatched. CDR3 residues: CSASGLALQETQYF. CDR3 in DNA: TGCAGCGCAAGCGGACTAGCGCTCCAGGAGACCCAGTACTTC.

The rearrangement joins TRBV20-1 to TRBJ1-2, with a weak D call TRBD1 (5 bases). The CDR3 covers 12 residues. Germline values: CDR1 DFQATT, CDR2 SNEGSKA (reference sequence). Trimming took 3 bases from V and 7 from J, leaving 12 bases between them. The CDR3 nucleotides read TGCAGTGCTAGCCCAGGGCGCTTTGGCTACACCTTC. Its protein product is CSASPGRFGYTF.

The rearrangement links TRBV5-1 to TRBJ1-2; D may be TRBD1 (6 bases). Germline CDR1 is SGHRS and CDR2 is YFSETQ. The CDR3 extends over 15 amino acids. With 2 bases removed from V and 0 bases from J, the gap between germline ends came to 11 bases. Here the CDR3 reads CASSFGQTTNYGYTF. The CDR3 bases are TGCGCCAGCAGCTTCGGACAGACTACTAACTATGGCTACACCTTC.

This chain joins TRBV11-1 and TRBJ2-2; 7 bases are a match to TRBD2. This CDR3 comprises 16 residues. Trimming removed 1 base from V and 7 bases from J; junction bases left unmatched: 9. Germline V gives CDR1 SGHAT, CDR2 FQDESV (reference sequence). The CDR3 here is CASSLVAGESSGELFF. DNA of the CDR3: TGTGCCAGCAGCTTAGTGGCGGGAGAGTCCAGCGGGGAGCTGTTTTTT.

The chain combines TRBV19 with TRBJ1-5; perhaps TRBD1 as D (5 bases). Between the trimmed V and J ends, which lost 4 bases and 5 bases, there was a span of 15 bases. CDR1 and CDR2 (germline): LNHDA, SQIVND (reference sequence). The CDR3 is 15 amino acids. Here the CDR3 DNA reads TGTGCCAGTAGTACCTGGGACGCTGGGGATCAGCCCCAGCATTTT. Translation gives CASSTWDAGDQPQHF. Together with reference TRBV19 and TRBJ1-5, the CDR3 gives the full variable domain: DGGITQSPKYLFRKEGQNVTLSCEQNLNHDAMYWYRQDPGQGLRLIYYSQIVNDFQKGDIAEGYSVSREKKESFPLTVTSAQKNPTAFYLCASSTWDAGDQPQHFGDGTRLSIL.

This clonotype has just one count. The chain uses TRBV18 and TRBJ1-4, with unresolved D. V was pared by 4 bases and J by 8 bases, with 20 bases between. The CDR3 is 16 amino acids. The V gene's germline CDR1 is KGHSH and CDR2 LQKENI. This chain's CDR3 is CASSQSQASHGEKLFF. The CDR3 DNA sequence: TGTGCCAGCTCACAATCCCAGGCCTCCCACGGCGAAAAACTGTTTTTT.

CDR3 protein: CASSLGPNQPQHF. CDR3 nucleotides: TGTGCCAGCAGCTTAGGCCCAAACCAGCCCCAGCATTTT. The chain uses TRBV7-2 and TRBJ1-5, with D unclear. Per germline, CDR1 SGHTA and CDR2 FQGNSA. This CDR3 contains 13 residues. The V gene lost 1 base and the J gene lost 7 bases, with 8 bases spanning the gap.

The rearrangement joins TRBV9 to TRBJ2-2; 11 nucleotides line up with TRBD1. CDR1 and CDR2 (germline): SGDLS, YYNGEE. This CDR3 comprises 15 residues. V shed 4 bases, J shed 6 bases, and the junction held 5 bases outside the gene matches. The CDR3 sequence: CASSSGTGGSGELFF. DNA of the CDR3: TGTGCCAGCAGCTCCGGGACAGGGGGATCCGGGGAGCTGTTTTTT.

The V and J genes are TRBV5-1 and TRBJ1-5; a possible D gene is TRBD1 (5 bases). V dropped 2 bases and J dropped 5 bases, with 11 bases sitting between them. Germline CDR1 reads SGHRS; CDR2 reads YFSETQ. The CDR3 contains 14 residues. The CDR3, as DNA: TGCGCCAGCAGCTTAGGGGCAGGGTATCAGCCCCAGCATTTT. This sequence encodes CASSLGAGYQPQHF.

The chain is built from TRBV20-1 and TRBJ1-5; a possible D gene is TRBD1 (6 bases). Germline loops: CDR1 DFQATT, CDR2 SNEGSKA (reference sequence). Trimming removed 6 bases at V and 0 bases at J, with 12 bases between. This CDR3 is 14 amino acids long. The CDR3 loop is CSAADRNSNQPQHF. DNA for the CDR3: TGCAGTGCCGCAGACAGGAATAGCAATCAGCCCCAGCATTTT.

The chain recombines TRBV4-3 with TRBJ2-1; 9 bases are shared with TRBD2. The CDR3 loop spans 15 amino acids. Germline V gene data show CDR1 as LGHNA and CDR2 as YSLEER. V shed 7 bases and J 0 bases; nucleotides not matched to a gene: 4. The CDR3 loop is CASTTSGYSYNEQFF. CDR3 in DNA: TGCGCCAGCACCACTAGCGGGTACTCCTACAATGAGCAGTTCTTC.

V is TRBV25-1 and J is TRBJ1-1, with a possible D match to TRBD1 (5 bases). This CDR3 has 15 residues. Per germline, CDR1 MGHDK and CDR2 SYGVNS. V was shortened by 2 bases and J by 1 base, with 11 bases between the two germline ends. Here the CDR3 DNA reads TGTGCCAGCAGTGAAACCTACAGGCAGAACACTGAAGCTTTCTTT. Protein: CASSETYRQNTEAFF.

The rearrangement uses TRBV25-1 and TRBJ2-5, with D tentatively TRBD1 (6 bases). Trimming removed 5 bases at V and 4 bases at J, with 17 bases between. This CDR3 comprises 15 residues. Per the germline V gene, CDR1 is MGHDK and CDR2 is SYGVNS. The CDR3 spells CASSRDTRRGETQYF. DNA for the CDR3: TGTGCCAGCAGTAGGGACACACGGAGAGGAGAGACCCAGTACTTC. Full variable domain (missing parts from reference TRBV25-1 and TRBJ2-5): EADIYQTPRYLVIGTGKKITLECSQTMGHDKMYWYQQDPGMELHLIHYSYGVNSTEKGDLSSESTVSRIRTEHFPLTLESARPSHTSQYLCASSRDTRRGETQYFGPGTRLLVL.

The V and J genes are TRBV30 and TRBJ2-7, with 10 bases aligning to TRBD2. Germline assignment: CDR1 GTSNPN and CDR2 SVGIG (reference sequence). This CDR3 comprises 13 residues. V lost 2 bases, J lost 6 bases, and 4 bases stayed unmatched. For the CDR3, the DNA is TGTGCCTGGAGTTCTAGCGGGAGTGGCGAGCAGTACTTC. This sequence encodes CAWSSSGSGEQYF.

The genes are TRBV28 and TRBJ2-3; a possible D gene is TRBD2 (7 bases). The CDR3 loop spans 16 amino acids. Per germline, CDR1 MDHEN and CDR2 SYDVKM. Trimming pared 6 bases from V and 2 bases from J, leaving 18 bases between. CDR3 in amino acids: CASSFRGGAVTDTQYF. The CDR3 coding sequence is TGTGCCAGCAGCTTCCGAGGGGGGGCGGTCACAGATACGCAGTATTTT.

This sequence joins TRBV28 and TRBJ2-7; 8 bases align to TRBD1. The V gene's germline CDR1 is MDHEN and CDR2 SYDVKM. The junction had 4 bases not matched to a gene; V was cut back by 7 bases and J by 2 bases. The CDR3 runs 13 residues. CDR3 nucleotides: TGTGCCAGCACCGGACAGGGCACCTACGAGCAGTACTTC. It translates to CASTGQGTYEQYF.

The chain employs TRBV12-5 and TRBJ2-2, with TRBD2 matching 7 bases. The germline V gene encodes CDR1 LGHNT and CDR2 FRNRAP. V lost 2 bases and J lost 5; bases outside the gene matches: 2. The CDR3 contains 14 residues. The CDR3 spells CASGLYGGTGELFF. In DNA form, the CDR3 reads TGTGCTAGTGGTTTGTACGGGGGGACCGGGGAGCTGTTTTTT. The full variable domain, completed using reference TRBV12-5 and TRBJ2-2, is DARVTQTPRHKVTEMGQEVTMRCQPILGHNTVFWYRQTMMQGLELLAYFRNRAPLDDSGMPKDRFSAEMPDATLATLKIQPSEPRDSAVYFCASGLYGGTGELFFGEGSRLTVL.